A selection of T cell receptor beta chains follows, all from one sample in a study of blood T cell repertoires in COVID-19. Method: immunoSEQ multiplex PCR; TCRdb's copy keeps in-frame clones and lacks some. This table holds 110,000 to 150,000 clones, 75% to 90% found once. Material: PBMCs or T cells enriched from blood (not recorded which). The receptors were sampled from a man aged 45 to 65 who had recovered from COVID-19. CDR3s include the opening cysteine and the closing phenylalanine or tryptophan. Fields, in order: CDR3 protein, CDR3 DNA, J gene, V gene, D gene, clone size. The D gene is left open where the match is weak. Rows may omit the clone size; those that give it use once, few, many or a size class.

CDR3: CASRKAGGSETQYF
DNA: TGTGCCAGCAGGAAAGCGGGGGGCTCAGAGACCCAGTACTTC
J: TRBJ2-5
V: TRBV27
D: TRBD2
size: .

CDR3: CASSQMGLVPTGELFF
DNA: TGTGCCAGCAGCCAAATGGGACTAGTACCAACCGGGGAGCTGTTTTTT
J: TRBJ2-2
V: TRBV9
D: TRBD2
size: .

CDR3: CASSLWGQTSGNTIYF
DNA: TGTGCCAGCAGCTTGTGGGGACAGACATCTGGAAACACCATATATTTT
J: TRBJ1-3
V: TRBV5-6
D: TRBD1
size: .

CDR3: CASSPGGRSGTDTQYF
DNA: TGTGCCAGCAGCCCAGGGGGACGCAGTGGGACAGATACGCAGTATTTT
J: TRBJ2-3
V: TRBV6-2/TRBV6-3
D: TRBD1
size: .

CDR3: CASSFLSGRPDTQYF
DNA: TGTGCCAGCAGTTTCCTCAGCGGGAGGCCGGATACGCAGTATTTT
J: TRBJ2-3
V: TRBV28
D: TRBD2
size: .

CDR3: CASDRDGNQPQHF
DNA: TGTGCCAGCGACAGGGACGGAAATCAGCCCCAGCATTTT
J: TRBJ1-5
V: TRBV7-9
D: TRBD1
size: .

CDR3: CASSLEGGVQTEAFF
DNA: TGTGCCAGCAGCTTAGAAGGGGGGGTCCAGACTGAAGCTTTCTTT
J: TRBJ1-1
V: TRBV11-2
D: .
size: .

CDR3: CASSPSGQGEAFF
DNA: TGTGCCAGCAGCCCCAGCGGGCAGGGTGAAGCTTTCTTT
J: TRBJ1-1
V: TRBV3-1/TRBV3-2
D: .
size: .

CDR3: CASSSGLAGTDTQYF
DNA: TGTGCCAGCAGCTCAGGACTAGCGGGAACAGATACGCAGTATTTT
J: TRBJ2-3
V: TRBV7-8
D: TRBD2
size: .

CDR3: CASSTGGIAGYNEQFF
DNA: TGTGCCAGCAGCACCGGCGGAATAGCGGGGTACAATGAGCAGTTCTTC
J: TRBJ2-1
V: TRBV5-4
D: TRBD2
size: .

CDR3: CASSGGGPLFNEQFF
DNA: TGTGCCAGCAGCGGCGGCGGTCCTCTTTTTAATGAGCAGTTCTTC
J: TRBJ2-1
V: TRBV9
D: .
size: .

CDR3: CASRDTGTGNTGELFF
DNA: TGTGCCAGCAGGGACACCGGGACAGGGAACACCGGGGAGCTGTTTTTT
J: TRBJ2-2
V: TRBV11-2
D: TRBD1
size: .

CDR3: CASSFGTGFYEQYF
DNA: TGTGCCAGCAGTTTTGGGACAGGTTTCTACGAGCAGTACTTC
J: TRBJ2-7
V: TRBV27
D: TRBD1
size: .

CDR3: CATSDDGTGAEAFF
DNA: TGTGCCACCAGTGATGACGGGACAGGGGCTGAAGCTTTCTTT
J: TRBJ1-1
V: TRBV24-1
D: TRBD1
size: .

CDR3: CASSSAGAPYNEQFF
DNA: TGTGCCAGCAGCTCGGCAGGGGCGCCCTACAATGAGCAGTTCTTC
J: TRBJ2-1
V: TRBV7-3
D: .
size: .

CDR3: CASMTGPPPGHEKLFF
DNA: TGTGCCAGCATGACAGGGCCTCCCCCGGGTCATGAAAAACTGTTTTTT
J: TRBJ1-4
V: TRBV2
D: TRBD1
size: .

CDR3: CASSQDTGREKLFF
DNA: TGTGCCAGCAGCCAAGATACAGGGCGAGAAAAACTGTTTTTT
J: TRBJ1-4
V: TRBV4-2
D: .
size: .

CDR3: CASSITGANQPQHF
DNA: TGTGCCAGTAGTATTACAGGGGCTAATCAGCCCCAGCATTTT
J: TRBJ1-5
V: TRBV19
D: TRBD1
size: .

CDR3: CASSFKGTTNYGYTF
DNA: TGTGCCAGTTCCTTCAAGGGGACTACTAACTATGGCTACACCTTC
J: TRBJ1-2
V: TRBV28
D: .
size: once

CDR3: CASSEQINEKLFF
DNA: TGTGCCAGCAGTGAACAAATTAATGAAAAACTGTTTTTT
J: TRBJ1-4
V: TRBV2
D: .
size: .

CDR3: CASSFRRNSNQPQHF
DNA: TGTGCCAGCAGTTTTAGGAGAAATAGCAATCAGCCCCAGCATTTT
J: TRBJ1-5
V: TRBV6-2/TRBV6-3
D: .
size: .

CDR3: CSVGQGAFQPQHF
DNA: TGCAGCGTTGGACAGGGGGCATTTCAGCCCCAGCATTTT
J: TRBJ1-5
V: TRBV29-1
D: TRBD1
size: .

CDR3: CASSVGLAGGAVDEQFF
DNA: TGTGCCAGCAGCGTGGGACTAGCGGGGGGGGCTGTGGATGAGCAGTTCTTC
J: TRBJ2-1
V: TRBV7-2
D: TRBD2
size: once

CDR3: CASSQYRGRVRNTIYF
DNA: TGCGCCAGCAGTCAATATAGGGGCAGGGTAAGAAACACCATATATTTT
J: TRBJ1-3
V: TRBV23-1
D: .
size: .

CDR3: CASSYSDGSLHF
DNA: TGCGCCAGCAGCTACTCCGACGGGTCCCTCCACTTT
J: TRBJ1-6
V: TRBV5-1
D: .
size: .

CDR3: CASSIGFRGIGELFF
DNA: TGTGCCAGTAGTATAGGCTTTCGGGGAATCGGGGAGCTGTTTTTT
J: TRBJ2-2
V: TRBV19
D: .
size: .

CDR3: CASSPRGGNQPQHF
DNA: TGTGCCAGCAGCCCACGGGGGGGGAATCAGCCCCAGCATTTT
J: TRBJ1-5
V: TRBV7-2
D: .
size: .

CDR3: CASSSLAGGTQYF
DNA: TGTGCCAGCAGCTCACTAGCGGGGGGGACCCAGTACTTC
J: TRBJ2-5
V: TRBV7-2
D: TRBD2
size: .

CDR3: CAWGVRQILHF
DNA: TGTGCCTGGGGAGTCAGACAGATTCTCCACTTT
J: TRBJ1-6
V: TRBV30
D: .
size: .

CDR3: CASSYTGQGQPQHF
DNA: TGTGCCAGCAGTTACACGGGACAAGGTCAGCCCCAGCATTTT
J: TRBJ1-5
V: TRBV6-5
D: .
size: .

CDR3: CASSFRGDSPLHF
DNA: TGTGCCAGCAGCTTTAGGGGTGATTCACCCCTCCACTTT
J: TRBJ1-6
V: TRBV5-8
D: .
size: .

CDR3: CASSLGGTNTEAFF
DNA: TGTGCCAGCAGCTTGGGAGGAACGAACACTGAAGCTTTCTTT
J: TRBJ1-1
V: TRBV5-4
D: .
size: .

CDR3: CASSLDRVNYGYTF
DNA: TGCGCCAGCAGCTTGGACAGGGTAAACTATGGCTACACCTTC
J: TRBJ1-2
V: TRBV5-1
D: .
size: .

CDR3: CASSTLAGASYNEQFF
DNA: TGTGCCAGCAGTACCCTAGCGGGGGCATCCTACAATGAGCAGTTCTTC
J: TRBJ2-1
V: TRBV28
D: TRBD2
size: .

CDR3: CASSTRGGLMAFF
DNA: TGTGCCAGCAGTACCCGGGGGGGGCTTATGGCTTTCTTT
J: TRBJ1-1
V: TRBV28
D: .
size: .

CDR3: CASSSSPQDTQYF
DNA: TGTGCCAGCAGCTCTAGCCCACAAGATACGCAGTATTTT
J: TRBJ2-3
V: TRBV5-6
D: .
size: .

CDR3: CASSRGGLPQHF
DNA: TGTGCCAGCAGCCGAGGCGGTTTGCCCCAGCATTTT
J: TRBJ1-5
V: TRBV28
D: .
size: .

CDR3: CASSLVRDGLDEQFF
DNA: TGTGCCAGTAGTTTGGTCCGGGATGGGTTGGATGAGCAGTTCTTC
J: TRBJ2-1
V: TRBV19
D: .
size: .

CDR3: CASSSGDVGNTIYF
DNA: TGTGCCAGCAGCTCAGGGGACGTCGGAAACACCATATATTTT
J: TRBJ1-3
V: TRBV7-9
D: .
size: .

CDR3: CASSLRLTGSSTDTQYF
DNA: TGTGCCAGCAGCTTGCGATTGACAGGGAGTTCCACAGATACGCAGTATTTT
J: TRBJ2-3
V: TRBV7-6
D: TRBD1
size: once

CDR3: CASSVVGQNYGYTF
DNA: TGTGCCAGCAGCGTAGTAGGACAGAACTATGGCTACACCTTC
J: TRBJ1-2
V: TRBV9
D: .
size: .

CDR3: CASSPLAGANTGELFF
DNA: TGTGCCAGCTCACCGTTGGCGGGAGCGAACACCGGGGAGCTGTTTTTT
J: TRBJ2-2
V: TRBV18
D: TRBD2
size: .

CDR3: CSAGLNSPLHF
DNA: TGCAGTGCTGGCCTTAATTCACCCCTCCACTTT
J: TRBJ1-6
V: TRBV20-1
D: .
size: .

CDR3: CASGLKGHPYEQYF
DNA: TGTGCTAGTGGTCTTAAGGGACATCCCTACGAGCAGTACTTC
J: TRBJ2-7
V: TRBV12-5
D: .
size: .

CDR3: CASSTPSGGKETQYF
DNA: TGTGCCAGCAGTACCCCTAGCGGGGGAAAAGAGACCCAGTACTTC
J: TRBJ2-5
V: TRBV6-5
D: TRBD2
size: .

CDR3: CASSYTNLAITPYEQYF
DNA: TGTGCCAGCAGCTATACTAACCTAGCGATAACCCCCTACGAGCAGTACTTC
J: TRBJ2-7
V: TRBV5-4
D: .
size: .

CDR3: CASSIGQSGGYEQYF
DNA: TGTGCCAGTAGTATCGGGCAGTCCGGGGGCTACGAGCAGTACTTC
J: TRBJ2-7
V: TRBV19
D: .
size: .